These 3 T cell receptor beta chains share one sample of origin, sequenced in a study of OX40 agonist ivuxolimab in advanced cancers. The protocol was immunoSEQ multiplex PCR, while the TCRdb copy is restricted to in-frame clones and leaves out a portion. The sample yields tens of thousands of clones, roughly 90% seen once. Sample: CD4+ or CD8+ T cells sorted from blood, taken in a trial of the OX40 agonist ivuxolimab. These receptor sequences come from an adult with an advanced solid tumor such as melanoma, head and neck, liver or kidney cancer.

The V call is TRBV6-1, the J call TRBJ1-1; 9 bases agree with TRBD1. Unmatched junction bases numbered 3, after V lost 6 bases and J lost 4 bases. The CDR3 has 13 residues. CDR1 and CDR2 (germline): MNHNS, SASEGT. This chain's CDR3 is CASSGQGTTEAFF. For the CDR3, the DNA is TGTGCCAGCAGCGGACAGGGGACCACTGAAGCTTTCTTT.

The chain has TRBV5-1 and TRBJ1-4, with D maybe TRBD1 (5 bases). The germline CDR1 and CDR2 sequences are SGHRS and YFSETQ. The CDR3 is 15 residues long. Trimming shortened V by 0 bases and J by 6 bases, and 12 bases separated the two germline ends. The CDR3 DNA reads TGCGCCAGCAGCTTGGCCGGGGGAGAGGATGAAAAACTGTTTTTT. This gives the protein CASSLAGGEDEKLFF. Full variable domain (missing parts from reference TRBV5-1 and TRBJ1-4): KAGVTQTPRYLIKTRGQQVTLSCSPISGHRSVSWYQQTPGQGLQFLFEYFSETQRNKGNFPGRFSGRQFSNSRSEMNVSTLELGDSALYLCASSLAGGEDEKLFFGSGTQLSVL.

This clone came up a few times. V is TRBV6-5 and J is TRBJ1-2; D unclear. CDR1 MNHEY and CDR2 SVGAGI come from the germline V gene. CDR3 length equals 13 residues. V was clipped by 6 bases and J by 5 bases, with 13 bases between them. In DNA form, the CDR3 reads TGTGCCAGCAGGCCCGGTTTGGGATATGGCTACACCTTC. This gives the protein CASRPGLGYGYTF.